Listed here are 5 T cell receptor beta chains from one sample, sequenced in a study of CD8+ T cells in alopecia areata. Extracted RNA was reverse transcribed, and the resulting cDNA served as sequencing template. Produced via immunoSEQ multiplex PCR; TCRdb's table is partial and in-frame only. The profile shows some 150,000 clones, less than 75% of them singletons. Treatment in this sample: oral pan-JAK inhibitor, 5-10 mg twice daily. The source was CD4+ T cells sorted from blood, collected at approximately week 56, from a patient treated with tofacitinib. Receptor source: a human donor with alopecia areata.

This clone is a singleton in its sample. This chain uses TRBV30 with TRBJ2-5, with unresolved D. The end of the DNA aligns better with TRBJ2-7, so the J call may be wrong. This CDR3 has 17 amino acids. Germline V gene sequence: CDR1 GTSNPN, CDR2 SVGIG (reference sequence). CDR3 sequence (DNA): TGTGCCTGGAGCGACCTTACGTCTCCTCAGACTCGCTACGAGCAGTACTTC. Its protein is CAWSDLTSPQTRYEQYF.

This clone was counted only a few times. The chain joins TRBV29-1 to TRBJ2-1, with D tentatively TRBD1 (6 bases). Germline CDR1 SQVTM, CDR2 ANQGSEA. The length of the CDR3 is 11 residues. Trimming removed 3 bases from V and 6 bases from J, with 6 bases in between. CDR3 amino acids: CSVEGANEQFF. In nucleotides, the CDR3 is TGCAGCGTTGAGGGGGCCAATGAGCAGTTCTTC.

V and J are TRBV11-2 and TRBJ2-3; D gene unclear. The CDR3 consists of 17 residues. Germline CDR1 is SGHAT and CDR2 is FQNNGV. V gave up 3 bases and J gave up 1 base, with 17 bases separating them. The CDR3 region has the DNA TGTGCCAGCAGCTTGGCCCCAATCACCCCCCGCACAGATACGCAGTATTTT. Translation gives CASSLAPITPRTDTQYF.

The V and J genes are TRBV5-1 and TRBJ2-1; 10 bases match TRBD2. V lost 2 bases and J lost 9; bases outside the gene matches: 8. The CDR3 has 15 amino acids. From germline, CDR1 is SGHRS and CDR2 YFSETQ. The DNA of the CDR3 is TGCGCCAGCAGCTTATCCAGCGGGGGGGCCGGTGAGCAGTTCTTC. Residues: CASSLSSGGAGEQFF.

The gene calls are TRBV29-1 and TRBJ1-1, with D unresolved. The CDR3 contains 14 residues. V lost 6 bases to trimming and J lost 2 bases, with 16 bases between them. The germline V gene has CDR1 SQVTM and CDR2 ANQGSEA. CDR3 DNA: TGCAGCGTGGCCCTGTTGAGGGCTAACACTGAAGCTTTCTTT. This gives the protein CSVALLRANTEAFF.